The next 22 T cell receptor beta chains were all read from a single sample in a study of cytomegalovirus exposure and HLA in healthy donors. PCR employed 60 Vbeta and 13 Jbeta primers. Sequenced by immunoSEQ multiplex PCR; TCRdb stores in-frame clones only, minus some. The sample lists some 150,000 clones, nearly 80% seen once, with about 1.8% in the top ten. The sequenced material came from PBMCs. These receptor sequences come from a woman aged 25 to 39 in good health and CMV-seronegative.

CDR3 sequence: CASSQLPGQAYEQFF. CDR3 in DNA: TGCGCCAGCAGCCAATTGCCGGGACAGGCGTATGAGCAGTTCTTC. The chain couples TRBV4-3 to TRBJ2-1; 8 bases are shared with TRBD1. Germline lookup yields CDR1 LGHNA and CDR2 YSLEER. The ends lost 2 bases at V and 8 bases at J; junction bases unmatched: 8. This CDR3 region has 15 residues.

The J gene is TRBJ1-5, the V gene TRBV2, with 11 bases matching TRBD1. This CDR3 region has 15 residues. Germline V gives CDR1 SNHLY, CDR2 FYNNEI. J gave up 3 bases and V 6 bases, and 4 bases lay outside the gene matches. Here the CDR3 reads CASRGTGGFNQPQHF. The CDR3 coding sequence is TGTGCCAGCAGAGGGACAGGGGGTTTCAATCAGCCCCAGCATTTT.

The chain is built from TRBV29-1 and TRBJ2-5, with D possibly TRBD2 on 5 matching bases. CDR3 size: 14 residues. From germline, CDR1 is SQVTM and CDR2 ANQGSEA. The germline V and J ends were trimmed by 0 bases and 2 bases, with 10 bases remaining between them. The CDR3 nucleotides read TGCAGCGTTGAAGATCTGAGGGAGCAAGAGACCCAGTACTTC. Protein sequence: CSVEDLREQETQYF.

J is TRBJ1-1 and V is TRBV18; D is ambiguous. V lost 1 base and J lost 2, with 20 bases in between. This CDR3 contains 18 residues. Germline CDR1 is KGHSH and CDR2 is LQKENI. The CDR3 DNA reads TGTGCCAGCTCACCACTTCGAAGAGGGCAGGCCATAAACACTGAAGCTTTCTTT. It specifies CASSPLRRGQAINTEAFF. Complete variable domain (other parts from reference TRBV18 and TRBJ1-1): NAGVMQNPRHLVRRRGQEARLRCSPMKGHSHVYWYRQLPEEGLKFMVYLQKENIIDESGMPKERFSAEFPKEGPSILRIQQVVRGDSAAYFCASSPLRRGQAINTEAFFGQGTRLTVV.

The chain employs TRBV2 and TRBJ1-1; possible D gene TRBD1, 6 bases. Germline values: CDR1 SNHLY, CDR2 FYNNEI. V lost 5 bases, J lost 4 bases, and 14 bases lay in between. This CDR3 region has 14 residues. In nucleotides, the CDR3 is TGTGCCAGCAGTCTACAGGGAGGGGGCACTGAAGCTTTCTTT. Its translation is CASSLQGGGTEAFF.

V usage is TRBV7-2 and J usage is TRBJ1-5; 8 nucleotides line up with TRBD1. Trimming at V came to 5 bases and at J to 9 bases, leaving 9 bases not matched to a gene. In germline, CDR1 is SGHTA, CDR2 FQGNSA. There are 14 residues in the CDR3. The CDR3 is CASSTRTGTVPQHF. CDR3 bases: TGTGCCAGCAGCACCCGGACAGGGACCGTGCCCCAGCATTTT.

In DNA, the CDR3 is TGCAGCGTTTCTGAACCCCCGAGAGAGGGCTACACCTTC. This sequence encodes CSVSEPPREGYTF. The J gene is TRBJ1-2, the V gene TRBV29-1; D uncertain. Trimming removed 5 bases at V and 8 bases at J, with 18 bases between. The germline V gene has CDR1 SQVTM and CDR2 ANQGSEA. The CDR3 sequence is 13 residues long.

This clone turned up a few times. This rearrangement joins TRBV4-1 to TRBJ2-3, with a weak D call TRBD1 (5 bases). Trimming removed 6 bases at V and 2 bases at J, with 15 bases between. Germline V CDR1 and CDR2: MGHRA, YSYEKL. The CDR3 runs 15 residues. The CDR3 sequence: CASSRQSLNTDTQYF. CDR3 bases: TGCGCCAGCAGTCGACAGTCCCTCAACACAGATACGCAGTATTTT.

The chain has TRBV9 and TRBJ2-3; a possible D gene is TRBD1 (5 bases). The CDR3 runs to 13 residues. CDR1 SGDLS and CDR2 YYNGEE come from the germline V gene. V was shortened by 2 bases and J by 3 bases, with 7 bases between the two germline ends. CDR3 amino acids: CASSVRQTDTQYF. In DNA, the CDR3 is TGTGCCAGCAGCGTCCGACAGACAGATACGCAGTATTTT. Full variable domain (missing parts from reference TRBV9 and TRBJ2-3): DSGVTQTPKHLITATGQRVTLRCSPRSGDLSVYWYQQSLDQGLQFLIQYYNGEERAKGNILERFSAQQFPDLHSELNLSSLELGDSALYFCASSVRQTDTQYFGPGTRLTVL.

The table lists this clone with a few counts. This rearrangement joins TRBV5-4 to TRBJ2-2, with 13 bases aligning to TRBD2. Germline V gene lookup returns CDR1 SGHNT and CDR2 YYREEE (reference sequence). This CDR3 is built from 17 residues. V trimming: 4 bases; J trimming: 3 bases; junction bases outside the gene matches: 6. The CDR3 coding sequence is TGTGCCAGCAGCCCGGGACTAGCGGGGAGATACACCGGGGAGCTGTTTTTT. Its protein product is CASSPGLAGRYTGELFF.

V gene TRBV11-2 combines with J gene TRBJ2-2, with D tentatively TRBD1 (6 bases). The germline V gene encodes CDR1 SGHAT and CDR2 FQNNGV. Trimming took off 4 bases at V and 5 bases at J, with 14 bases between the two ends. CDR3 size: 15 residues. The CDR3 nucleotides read TGTGCCAGCAGCTCCCGGGCAGGGGTTACCGGGGAGCTGTTTTTT. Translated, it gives CASSSRAGVTGELFF.

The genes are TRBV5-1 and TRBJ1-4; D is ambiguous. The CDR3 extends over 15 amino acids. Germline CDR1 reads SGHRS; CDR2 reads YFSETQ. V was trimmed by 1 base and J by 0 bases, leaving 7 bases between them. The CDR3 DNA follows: TGCGCCAGCAGCTTGTCCGGAGCAACTAATGAAAAACTGTTTTTT. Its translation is CASSLSGATNEKLFF.

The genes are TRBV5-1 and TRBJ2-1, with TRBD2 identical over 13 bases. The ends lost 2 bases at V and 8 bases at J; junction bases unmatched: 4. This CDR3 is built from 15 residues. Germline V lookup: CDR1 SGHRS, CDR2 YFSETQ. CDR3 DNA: TGCGCCAGCAGCTTCCGGACTAGCGGGGGCCATGAGCAGTTCTTC. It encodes CASSFRTSGGHEQFF. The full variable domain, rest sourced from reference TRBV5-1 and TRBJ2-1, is KAGVTQTPRYLIKTRGQQVTLSCSPISGHRSVSWYQQTPGQGLQFLFEYFSETQRNKGNFPGRFSGRQFSNSRSEMNVSTLELGDSALYLCASSFRTSGGHEQFFGPGTRLTVL.

The CDR3 loop reads CASSLAGTGGTNTEAFF. CDR3 coding DNA: TGTGCCAGCAGCTTGGCCGGGACAGGGGGGACCAACACTGAAGCTTTCTTT. The chain is built from TRBV5-6 and TRBJ1-1, with TRBD1 matching over 11 bases. This CDR3 spans 17 amino acids. The V gene's germline CDR1 is SGHDT and CDR2 YYEEEE. Trimming cost V 0 bases and J 2 bases; bases outside gene matches: 6. Supplemented by reference TRBV5-6 and TRBJ1-1, the full variable domain reads DAGVTQSPTHLIKTRGQQVTLRCSPKSGHDTVSWYQQALGQGPQFIFQYYEEEERQRGNFPDRFSGHQFPNYSSELNVNALLLGDSALYLCASSLAGTGGTNTEAFFGQGTRLTVV.

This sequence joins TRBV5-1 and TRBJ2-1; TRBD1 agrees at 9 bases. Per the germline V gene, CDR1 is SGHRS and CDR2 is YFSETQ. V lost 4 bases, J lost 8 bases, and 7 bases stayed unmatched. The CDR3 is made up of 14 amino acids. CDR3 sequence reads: CASSKDRGEDEQFF. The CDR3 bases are TGCGCCAGCAGCAAGGACAGGGGAGAGGATGAGCAGTTCTTC.

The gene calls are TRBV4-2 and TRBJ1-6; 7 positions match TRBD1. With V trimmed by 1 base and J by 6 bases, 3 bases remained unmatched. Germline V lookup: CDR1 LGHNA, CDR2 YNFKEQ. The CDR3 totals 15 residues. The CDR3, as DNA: TGTGCCAGCAGCCAAGTGGGACAGTTTAATTCACCCCTCCACTTT. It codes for CASSQVGQFNSPLHF.

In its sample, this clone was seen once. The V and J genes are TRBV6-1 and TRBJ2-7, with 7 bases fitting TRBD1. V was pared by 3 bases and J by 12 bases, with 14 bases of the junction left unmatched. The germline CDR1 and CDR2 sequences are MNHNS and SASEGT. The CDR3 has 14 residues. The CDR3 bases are TGTGCCAGCAGTGAGAGGGGGCAACTCTCGAAAACGTACTTC. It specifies CASSERGQLSKTYF.

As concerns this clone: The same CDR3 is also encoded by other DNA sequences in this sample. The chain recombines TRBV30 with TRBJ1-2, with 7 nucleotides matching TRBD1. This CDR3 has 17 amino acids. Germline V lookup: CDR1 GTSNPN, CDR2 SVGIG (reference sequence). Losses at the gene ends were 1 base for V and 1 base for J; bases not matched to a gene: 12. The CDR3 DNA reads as TGTGCCTGGAGTGGGAAGGGGGCAGGCCATTTTAACTATGGCTACACCTTC. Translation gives CAWSGKGAGHFNYGYTF. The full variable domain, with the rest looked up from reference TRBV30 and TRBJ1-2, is SQTIHQWPATLVQPVGSPLSLECTVEGTSNPNLYWYRQAAGRGLQLLFYSVGIGQISSEVPQNLSASRPQDRQFILSSKKLLLSDSGFYLCAWSGKGAGHFNYGYTFGSGTRLTVV.

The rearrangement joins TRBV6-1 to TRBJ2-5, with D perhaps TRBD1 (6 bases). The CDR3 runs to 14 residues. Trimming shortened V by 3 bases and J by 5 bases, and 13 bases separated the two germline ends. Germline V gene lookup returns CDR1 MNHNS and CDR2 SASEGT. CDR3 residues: CASSDRGSWETQYF. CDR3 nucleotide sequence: TGTGCCAGCAGTGACAGGGGTTCTTGGGAGACCCAGTACTTC.

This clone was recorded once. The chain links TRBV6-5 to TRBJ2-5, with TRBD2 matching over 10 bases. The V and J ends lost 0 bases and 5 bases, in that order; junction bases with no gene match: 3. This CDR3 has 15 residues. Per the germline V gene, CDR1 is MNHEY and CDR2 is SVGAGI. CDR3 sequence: CASSYSSGGRETQYF. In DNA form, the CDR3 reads TGTGCCAGCAGTTACTCTAGCGGGGGGCGGGAGACCCAGTACTTC.

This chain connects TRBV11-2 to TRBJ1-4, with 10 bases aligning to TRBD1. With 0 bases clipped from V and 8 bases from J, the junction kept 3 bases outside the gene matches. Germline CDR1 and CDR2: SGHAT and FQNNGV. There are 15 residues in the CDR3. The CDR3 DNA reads TGTGCCAGCAGCTTAGAAGGGACAGGGGCCGAAAAACTGTTTTTT. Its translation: CASSLEGTGAEKLFF.

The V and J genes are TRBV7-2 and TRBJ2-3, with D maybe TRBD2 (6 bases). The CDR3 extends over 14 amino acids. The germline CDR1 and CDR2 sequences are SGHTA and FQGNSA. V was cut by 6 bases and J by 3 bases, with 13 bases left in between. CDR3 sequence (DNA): TGTGCCAGCAGTTCGGGACTCTGGACAGATACGCAGTATTTT. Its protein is CASSSGLWTDTQYF.